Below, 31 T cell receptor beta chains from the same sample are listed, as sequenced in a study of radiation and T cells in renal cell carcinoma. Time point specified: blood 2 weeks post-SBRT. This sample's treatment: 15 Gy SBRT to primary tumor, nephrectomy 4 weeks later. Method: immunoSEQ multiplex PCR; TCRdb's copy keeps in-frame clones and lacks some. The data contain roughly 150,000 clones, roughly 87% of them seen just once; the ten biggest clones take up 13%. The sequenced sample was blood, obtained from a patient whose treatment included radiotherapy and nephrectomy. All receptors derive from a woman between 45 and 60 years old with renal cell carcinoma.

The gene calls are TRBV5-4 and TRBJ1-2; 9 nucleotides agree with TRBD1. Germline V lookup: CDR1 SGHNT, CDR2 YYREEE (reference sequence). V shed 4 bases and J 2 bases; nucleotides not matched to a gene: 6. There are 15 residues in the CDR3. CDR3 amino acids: CASSRDRALNYGYTF. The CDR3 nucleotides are TGTGCCAGCAGCCGGGACAGGGCTCTAAACTATGGCTACACCTTC. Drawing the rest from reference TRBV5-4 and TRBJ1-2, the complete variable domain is ETGVTQSPTHLIKTRGQQVTLRCSSQSGHNTVSWYQQALGQGPQFIFQYYREEENGRGNFPPRFSGLQFPNYSSELNVNALELDDSALYLCASSRDRALNYGYTFGSGTRLTVV.

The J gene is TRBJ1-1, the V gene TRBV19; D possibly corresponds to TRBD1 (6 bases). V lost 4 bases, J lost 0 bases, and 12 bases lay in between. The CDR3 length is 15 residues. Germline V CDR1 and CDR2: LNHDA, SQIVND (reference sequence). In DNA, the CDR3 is TGTGCCAGTAGTAACAGGGAAGTCGTGAACACTGAAGCTTTCTTT. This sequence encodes CASSNREVVNTEAFF.

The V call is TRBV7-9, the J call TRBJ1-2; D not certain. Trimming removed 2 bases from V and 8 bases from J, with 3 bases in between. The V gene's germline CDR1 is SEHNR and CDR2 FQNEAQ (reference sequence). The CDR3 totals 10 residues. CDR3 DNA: TGTGCCAGCAGCTTAAACGGCTACACCTTC. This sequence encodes CASSLNGYTF.

CDR3 DNA: TGCGCCAGCAGCTTGTCAGTATCCGGGGGCTATGGCTACACCTTC. It specifies CASSLSVSGGYGYTF. The J gene is TRBJ1-2, the V gene TRBV5-1, with D possibly TRBD1 on 5 matching bases. This CDR3 spans 15 amino acids. Trimming pared 1 base from V and 4 bases from J, leaving 14 bases between. Germline lookup yields CDR1 SGHRS and CDR2 YFSETQ.

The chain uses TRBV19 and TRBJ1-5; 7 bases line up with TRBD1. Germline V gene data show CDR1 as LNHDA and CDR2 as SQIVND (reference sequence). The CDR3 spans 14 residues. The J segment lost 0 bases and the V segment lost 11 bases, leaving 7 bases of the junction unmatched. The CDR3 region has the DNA TGTGCCGGGGGGGACAGTTATAGCAATCAGCCCCAGCATTTT. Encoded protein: CAGGDSYSNQPQHF.

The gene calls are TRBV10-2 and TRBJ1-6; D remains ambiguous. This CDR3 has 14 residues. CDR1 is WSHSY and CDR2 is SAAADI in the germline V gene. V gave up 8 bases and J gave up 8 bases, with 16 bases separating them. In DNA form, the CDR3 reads TGCGCCAGCGGTGGATGGAGTGGTGATTCACCCCTCCACTTT. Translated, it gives CASGGWSGDSPLHF.

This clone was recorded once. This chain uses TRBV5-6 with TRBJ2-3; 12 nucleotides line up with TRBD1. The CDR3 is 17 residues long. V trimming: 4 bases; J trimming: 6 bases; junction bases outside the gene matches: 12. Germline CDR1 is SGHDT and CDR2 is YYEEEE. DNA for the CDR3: TGTGCCAGCAGCCCACTTGGGGACAGGGGGCAGTCCGATACGCAGTATTTT. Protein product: CASSPLGDRGQSDTQYF.

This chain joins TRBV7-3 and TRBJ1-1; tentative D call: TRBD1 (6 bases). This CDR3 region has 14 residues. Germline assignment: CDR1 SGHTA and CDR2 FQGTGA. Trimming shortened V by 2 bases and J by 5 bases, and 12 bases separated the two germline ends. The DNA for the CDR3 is TGTGCCAGCAGCTTAGCCGGAGGGGGGACTGAAGCTTTCTTT. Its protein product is CASSLAGGGTEAFF.

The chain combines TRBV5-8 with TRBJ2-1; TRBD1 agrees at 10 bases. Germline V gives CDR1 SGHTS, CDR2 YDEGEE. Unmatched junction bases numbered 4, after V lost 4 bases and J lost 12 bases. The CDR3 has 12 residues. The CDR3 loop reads CASSLRQGAQFF. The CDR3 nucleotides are TGTGCCAGCAGCCTTAGACAGGGGGCGCAGTTCTTC.

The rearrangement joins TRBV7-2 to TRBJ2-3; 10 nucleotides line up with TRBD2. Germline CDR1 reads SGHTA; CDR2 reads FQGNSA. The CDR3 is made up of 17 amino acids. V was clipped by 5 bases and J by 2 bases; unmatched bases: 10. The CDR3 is CASSAHPSGGLTDTQYF. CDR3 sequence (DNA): TGTGCCAGCAGCGCCCATCCTAGCGGGGGCCTCACAGATACGCAGTATTTT. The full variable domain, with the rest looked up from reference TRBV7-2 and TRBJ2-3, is GAGVSQSPSNKVTEKGKDVELRCDPISGHTALYWYRQSLGQGLEFLIYFQGNSAPDKSGLPSDRFSAERTGGSVSTLTIQRTQQEDSAVYLCASSAHPSGGLTDTQYFGPGTRLTVL.

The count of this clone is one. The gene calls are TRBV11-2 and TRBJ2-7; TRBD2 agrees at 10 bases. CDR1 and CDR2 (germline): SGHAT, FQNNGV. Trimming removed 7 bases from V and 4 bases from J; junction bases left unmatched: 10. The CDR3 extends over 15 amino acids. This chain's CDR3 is CASTQKASGGYEQYF. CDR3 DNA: TGTGCCAGCACCCAGAAGGCTAGCGGGGGTTACGAGCAGTACTTC.

CDR3 nucleotides: TGTGCCAGCAGATTTCCAGGGGGCGAGAATTCACCCCTCCACTTT. It codes for CASRFPGGENSPLHF. The V and J genes are TRBV6-5 and TRBJ1-6; 8 bases line up with TRBD1. This CDR3 is 15 amino acids long. V gave up 6 bases and J gave up 7 bases; unmatched junction bases: 8. The V gene's germline CDR1 is MNHEY and CDR2 SVGAGI.

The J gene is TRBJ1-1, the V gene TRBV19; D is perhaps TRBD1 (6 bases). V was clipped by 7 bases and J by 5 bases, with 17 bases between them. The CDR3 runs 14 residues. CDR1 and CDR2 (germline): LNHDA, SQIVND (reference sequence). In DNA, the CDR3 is TGTGCCAGTACCCGGTTCAGGGGAGGTACTGAAGCTTTCTTT. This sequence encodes CASTRFRGGTEAFF.

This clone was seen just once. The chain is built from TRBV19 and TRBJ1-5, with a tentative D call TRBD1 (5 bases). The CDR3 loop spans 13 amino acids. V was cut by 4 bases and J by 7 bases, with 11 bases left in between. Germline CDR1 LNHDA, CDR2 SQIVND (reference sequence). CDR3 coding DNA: TGTGCCAGTAGTACGACAGTCGAACAGCCCCAGCATTTT. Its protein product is CASSTTVEQPQHF.

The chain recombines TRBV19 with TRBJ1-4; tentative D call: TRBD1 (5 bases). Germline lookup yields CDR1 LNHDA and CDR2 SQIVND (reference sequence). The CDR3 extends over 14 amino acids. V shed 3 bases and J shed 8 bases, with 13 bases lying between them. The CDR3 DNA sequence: TGTGCCAGTAGTATGAGTGACAGAGAAGAAAAACTGTTTTTT. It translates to CASSMSDREEKLFF.

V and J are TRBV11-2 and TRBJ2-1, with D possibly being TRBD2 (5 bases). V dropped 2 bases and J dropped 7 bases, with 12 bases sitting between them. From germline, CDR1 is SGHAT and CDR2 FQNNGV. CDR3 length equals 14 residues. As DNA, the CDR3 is TGTGCCAGCAGCTTATCACTAGTCGGTAATGAGCAGTTCTTC. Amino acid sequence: CASSLSLVGNEQFF.

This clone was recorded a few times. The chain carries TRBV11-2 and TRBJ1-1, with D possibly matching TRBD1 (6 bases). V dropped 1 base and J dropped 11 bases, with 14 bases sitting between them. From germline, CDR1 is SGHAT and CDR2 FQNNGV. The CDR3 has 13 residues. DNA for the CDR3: TGTGCCAGCAGCTTAGTCCAGGGGACCTCGGCTTTCTTT. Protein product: CASSLVQGTSAFF.

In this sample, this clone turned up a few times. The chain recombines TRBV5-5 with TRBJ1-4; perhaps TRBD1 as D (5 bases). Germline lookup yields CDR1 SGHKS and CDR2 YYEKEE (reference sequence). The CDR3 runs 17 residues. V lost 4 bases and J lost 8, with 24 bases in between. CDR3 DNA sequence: TGTGCCAGCAGCACGGGCCGGGGCGACAGCCGTATAGAAAAACTGTTTTTT. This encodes CASSTGRGDSRIEKLFF. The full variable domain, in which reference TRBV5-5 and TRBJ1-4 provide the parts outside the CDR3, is DAGVTQSPTHLIKTRGQQVTLRCSPISGHKSVSWYQQVLGQGPQFIFQYYEKEERGRGNFPDRFSARQFPNYSSELNVNALLLGDSALYLCASSTGRGDSRIEKLFFGSGTQLSVL.

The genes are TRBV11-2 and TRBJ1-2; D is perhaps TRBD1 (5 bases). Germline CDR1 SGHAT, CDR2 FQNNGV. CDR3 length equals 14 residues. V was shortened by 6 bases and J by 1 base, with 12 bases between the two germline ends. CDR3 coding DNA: TGTGCCAGCAGTCCCGCTGACAGTAACTATGGCTACACCTTC. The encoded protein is CASSPADSNYGYTF.

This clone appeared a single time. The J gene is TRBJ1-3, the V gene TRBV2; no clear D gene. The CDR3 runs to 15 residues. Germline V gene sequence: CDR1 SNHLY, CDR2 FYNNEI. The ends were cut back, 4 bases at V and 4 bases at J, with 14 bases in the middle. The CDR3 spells CASSALGVYGNTIYF. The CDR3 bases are TGTGCCAGCAGTGCTCTTGGAGTTTACGGAAACACCATATATTTT. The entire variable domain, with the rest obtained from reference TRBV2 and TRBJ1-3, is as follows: EPEVTQTPSHQVTQMGQEVILRCVPISNHLYFYWYRQILGQKVEFLVSFYNNEISEKSEIFDDQFSVERPDGSNFTLKIRSTKLEDSAMYFCASSALGVYGNTIYFGEGSWLTVV.

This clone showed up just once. The CDR3 nucleotides are TGTGCCAGCAGCGTTTTCCTGGTTGATTCACCCCTCCACTTT. Translating it yields CASSVFLVDSPLHF. This rearrangement joins TRBV9 to TRBJ1-6; D remains ambiguous. Deletions cut 2 bases from V and 8 bases from J, with 11 bases between. In germline, CDR1 is SGDLS, CDR2 YYNGEE. CDR3 length: 14 residues.

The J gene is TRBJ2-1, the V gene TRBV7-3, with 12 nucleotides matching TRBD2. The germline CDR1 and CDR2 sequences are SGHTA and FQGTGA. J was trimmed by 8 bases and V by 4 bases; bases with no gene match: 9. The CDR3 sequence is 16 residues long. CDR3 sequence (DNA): TGTGCCAGCAGCTCAACCCTAGCGGGGGGGCAGCATGAGCAGTTCTTC. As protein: CASSSTLAGGQHEQFF.

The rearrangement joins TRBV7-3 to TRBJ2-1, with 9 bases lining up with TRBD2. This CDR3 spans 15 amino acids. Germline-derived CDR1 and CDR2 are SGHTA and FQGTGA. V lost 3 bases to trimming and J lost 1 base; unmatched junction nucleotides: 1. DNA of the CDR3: TGTGCCAGCAGCTTTAGCGGGGGATCCTACAATGAGCAGTTCTTC. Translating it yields CASSFSGGSYNEQFF.

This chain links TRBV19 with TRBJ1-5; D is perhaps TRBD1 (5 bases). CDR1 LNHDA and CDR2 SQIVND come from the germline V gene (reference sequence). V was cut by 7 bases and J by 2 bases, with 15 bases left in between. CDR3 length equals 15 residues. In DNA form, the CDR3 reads TGTGCCAGTACCCCCGGGACGAGGGGCAATCAGCCCCAGCATTTT. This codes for CASTPGTRGNQPQHF.

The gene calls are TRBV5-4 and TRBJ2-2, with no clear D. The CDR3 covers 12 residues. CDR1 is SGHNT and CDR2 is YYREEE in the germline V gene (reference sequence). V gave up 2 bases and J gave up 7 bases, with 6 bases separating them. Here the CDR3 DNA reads TGTGCCAGCAGCTTTCGAGTCGGGGAGCTGTTTTTT. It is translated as CASSFRVGELFF.

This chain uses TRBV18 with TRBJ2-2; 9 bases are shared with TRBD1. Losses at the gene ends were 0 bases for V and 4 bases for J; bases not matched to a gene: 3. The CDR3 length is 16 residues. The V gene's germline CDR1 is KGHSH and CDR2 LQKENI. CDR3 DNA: TGTGCCAGCTCACCACCGGGACAGGGCAGCACCGGGGAGCTGTTTTTT. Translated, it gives CASSPPGQGSTGELFF.

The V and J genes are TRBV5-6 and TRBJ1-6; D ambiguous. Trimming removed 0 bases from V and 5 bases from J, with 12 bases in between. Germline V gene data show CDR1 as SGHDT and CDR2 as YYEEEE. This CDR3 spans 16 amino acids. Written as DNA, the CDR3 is TGTGCCAGCAGCTTGGTGTTATACGGAGATAATTCACCCCTCCACTTT. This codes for CASSLVLYGDNSPLHF.

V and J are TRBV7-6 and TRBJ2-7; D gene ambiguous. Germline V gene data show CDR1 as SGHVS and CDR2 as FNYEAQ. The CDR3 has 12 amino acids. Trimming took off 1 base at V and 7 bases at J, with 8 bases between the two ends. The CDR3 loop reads CASSLDRQEQYF. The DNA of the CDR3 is TGTGCCAGCAGCTTAGATCGGCAGGAGCAGTACTTC.

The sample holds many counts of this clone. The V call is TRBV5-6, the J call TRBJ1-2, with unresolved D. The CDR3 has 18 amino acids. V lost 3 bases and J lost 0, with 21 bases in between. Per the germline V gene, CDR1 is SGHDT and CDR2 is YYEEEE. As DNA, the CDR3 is TGTGCCAGCAGCTCCCTAGCGGCACCTCTTATAGCTAACTATGGCTACACCTTC. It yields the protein CASSSLAAPLIANYGYTF.

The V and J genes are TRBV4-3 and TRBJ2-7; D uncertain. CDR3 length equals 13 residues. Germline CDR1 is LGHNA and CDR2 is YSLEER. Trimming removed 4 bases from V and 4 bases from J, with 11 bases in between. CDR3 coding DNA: TGCGCCAGCAGCCCGGGCCTAAGATACGAGCAGTACTTC. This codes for CASSPGLRYEQYF.

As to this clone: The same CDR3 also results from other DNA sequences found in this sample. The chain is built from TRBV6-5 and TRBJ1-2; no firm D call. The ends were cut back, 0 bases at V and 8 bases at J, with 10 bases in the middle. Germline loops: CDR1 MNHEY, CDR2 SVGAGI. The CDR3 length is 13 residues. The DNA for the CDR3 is TGTGCCAGCAGTTACTCGAGAGGTGGGGGCTACACCTTC. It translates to CASSYSRGGGYTF.